This is a list of T cell receptor beta chains from one sample in a study of circulating and synovial CD4+ cells in juvenile arthritis. Method: immunoSEQ multiplex PCR; TCRdb's copy keeps in-frame clones and lacks some. The repertoire includes some 35,000 clones, about 94% of them detected once, and around 0.67% sits in the top ten. The sequenced material came from CD4+ T cells from blood. All receptors come from a human donor with juvenile idiopathic arthritis. CDR3s include the opening cysteine and the closing phenylalanine or tryptophan. The D gene is left open where the match is weak. The size entry is marked missing in some rows and otherwise reads once, few, many or a size class.

v_gene: TRBV9
d_gene: .
j_gene: TRBJ2-1
abundance: .
CDR3nt: TGTGCCAGCAGCGTCATGGGGGGCTCCTACAATGAGCAGTTCTTC
CDR3aa: CASSVMGGSYNEQFF

v_gene: TRBV23-1
d_gene: TRBD1
j_gene: TRBJ2-1
abundance: .
CDR3nt: TGCGCCAGCAGTCAATCTTACAGGGGGTTTTACAATGAGCAGTTCTTC
CDR3aa: CASSQSYRGFYNEQFF

v_gene: TRBV25-1
d_gene: .
j_gene: TRBJ2-1
abundance: .
CDR3nt: TGTGCCAGCAGTGAACCCGGGACTTTGGCCGATGAGCAGTTCTTC
CDR3aa: CASSEPGTLADEQFF

v_gene: TRBV4-1
d_gene: .
j_gene: TRBJ1-1
abundance: .
CDR3nt: TGCGCCAGCAGCCAGGGACACCCGCTGAACACTGAAGCTTTCTTT
CDR3aa: CASSQGHPLNTEAFF

v_gene: TRBV7-9
d_gene: .
j_gene: TRBJ1-6
abundance: once
CDR3nt: TGTGCCAGCAGAGGGGGTTTCGAGGCCTCCTATAATTCACCCCTCCACTTT
CDR3aa: CASRGGFEASYNSPLHF

v_gene: TRBV7-2
d_gene: TRBD1
j_gene: TRBJ2-7
abundance: .
CDR3nt: TGTGCCAGCAGCTACGGCCCAGGGGGAGAGCAGTACTTC
CDR3aa: CASSYGPGGEQYF

v_gene: TRBV6-5
d_gene: TRBD1
j_gene: TRBJ2-2
abundance: .
CDR3nt: TGTGCCAGCACCGCAGGGGGCGCAACCGGGGAGCTGTTTTTT
CDR3aa: CASTAGGATGELFF

v_gene: TRBV4-3
d_gene: .
j_gene: TRBJ2-5
abundance: .
CDR3nt: TGCGCCAGCAGCCCGATAGTCGGGGGGACCCAGTACTTC
CDR3aa: CASSPIVGGTQYF

v_gene: TRBV7-2
d_gene: .
j_gene: TRBJ1-1
abundance: .
CDR3nt: TGTGCCAGCAGACCCGACCGGGCGGGGGCCACTGAAGCTTTCTTT
CDR3aa: CASRPDRAGATEAFF

v_gene: TRBV7-9
d_gene: .
j_gene: TRBJ1-3
abundance: once
CDR3nt: TGTGCCAGCACAGGGGTAGGGAACACCATATATTTT
CDR3aa: CASTGVGNTIYF

v_gene: TRBV27
d_gene: TRBD2
j_gene: TRBJ2-1
abundance: .
CDR3nt: TGTGCCAGCAGGAAAACTCCGGGACTAGCCCACAATGAGCAGTTCTTC
CDR3aa: CASRKTPGLAHNEQFF

v_gene: TRBV25-1
d_gene: .
j_gene: TRBJ1-5
abundance: .
CDR3nt: TGTGCCAGCAGTGAAGAGACAGGCAATCAGCCCCAGCATTTT
CDR3aa: CASSEETGNQPQHF

v_gene: TRBV2
d_gene: TRBD2
j_gene: TRBJ2-3
abundance: .
CDR3nt: TGTGCCAGCAGTGTGGCGGGGGGGCCAGATACGCAGTATTTT
CDR3aa: CASSVAGGPDTQYF

v_gene: TRBV7-9
d_gene: TRBD1
j_gene: TRBJ2-7
abundance: .
CDR3nt: TGTGCCAGCAAGGGGGACAGGGAGAACGAGCAGTACTTC
CDR3aa: CASKGDRENEQYF

v_gene: TRBV6-1
d_gene: TRBD1
j_gene: TRBJ1-2
abundance: .
CDR3nt: TGTGCCAGCAGTTCCGAGGGGGCTAGTGGCTACACCTTC
CDR3aa: CASSSEGASGYTF

v_gene: TRBV5-6
d_gene: .
j_gene: TRBJ1-2
abundance: .
CDR3nt: TGTGCCAGCAGCCGGGGGGGGTCAGAATATGGCTACACCTTC
CDR3aa: CASSRGGSEYGYTF

v_gene: TRBV5-1
d_gene: TRBD2
j_gene: TRBJ2-2
abundance: .
CDR3nt: TGCGCCAGCAGCTCACGACTAGCGTGGAACACCGGGGAGCTGTTTTTT
CDR3aa: CASSSRLAWNTGELFF

v_gene: TRBV6-6
d_gene: .
j_gene: TRBJ1-2
abundance: .
CDR3nt: TGTGCCAGCAGCGACAGTTCCCCCGGCCTCGGGGGCTACACCTTC
CDR3aa: CASSDSSPGLGGYTF

v_gene: TRBV6-5
d_gene: TRBD1
j_gene: TRBJ1-1
abundance: .
CDR3nt: TGTGCCAGCAGCCCTCCCGGGACAGGGGGCGGTGAAGCTTTCTTT
CDR3aa: CASSPPGTGGGEAFF

v_gene: TRBV7-9
d_gene: TRBD1
j_gene: TRBJ2-7
abundance: .
CDR3nt: TGTGCCAGCAGCTTTACAGGGGACGAGCAGTACTTC
CDR3aa: CASSFTGDEQYF

v_gene: TRBV7-2
d_gene: TRBD1
j_gene: TRBJ1-2
abundance: .
CDR3nt: TGTGCCAGCAGCCCACAGGGGGCGGGCTATGGCTACACCTTC
CDR3aa: CASSPQGAGYGYTF

v_gene: TRBV29-1
d_gene: .
j_gene: TRBJ1-6
abundance: .
CDR3nt: TGCAGCGTTGAAGATCAGGAGGTTAACCCCTATAATTCACCCCTCCACTTT
CDR3aa: CSVEDQEVNPYNSPLHF

v_gene: TRBV7-6
d_gene: .
j_gene: TRBJ2-3
abundance: once
CDR3nt: TGTGCCAGCAGTGCGGGAGATACGCAGTATTTT
CDR3aa: CASSAGDTQYF

v_gene: TRBV29-1
d_gene: .
j_gene: TRBJ2-3
abundance: .
CDR3nt: TGCAGCGGCCTACAGGGGGGGACCACAGATACGCAGTATTTT
CDR3aa: CSGLQGGTTDTQYF

v_gene: TRBV14
d_gene: TRBD1
j_gene: TRBJ1-2
abundance: .
CDR3nt: TGTGCCAGCAGCCCAAATGGACAGGCTTCGAGGGGCTACACCTTC
CDR3aa: CASSPNGQASRGYTF

v_gene: TRBV6-4
d_gene: TRBD2
j_gene: TRBJ2-3
abundance: .
CDR3nt: TGTGCCAGCAGTGAGGGACTAGCGGGGGGAGATACGCAGTATTTT
CDR3aa: CASSEGLAGGDTQYF

v_gene: TRBV5-1
d_gene: TRBD1
j_gene: TRBJ1-6
abundance: .
CDR3nt: TGCGCCAGCAGCTTCTCCGGGACAGACTATAATTCCCCCCTCCACTTT
CDR3aa: CASSFSGTDYNSPLHF

v_gene: TRBV7-9
d_gene: TRBD1
j_gene: TRBJ1-4
abundance: .
CDR3nt: TGTGCCAGCAGCTCTCACCGGGACAGGGGGCTTGCTAATGAAAAACTGTTTTTT
CDR3aa: CASSSHRDRGLANEKLFF

v_gene: TRBV7-6
d_gene: TRBD1
j_gene: TRBJ2-7
abundance: .
CDR3nt: TGTGCCAGCAGCTTAGGACAGGGCCTAACCTACGAGCAGTACTTC
CDR3aa: CASSLGQGLTYEQYF

v_gene: TRBV5-1
d_gene: TRBD1
j_gene: TRBJ2-5
abundance: .
CDR3nt: TGCGCCAGCAGCTTGAGGACAGGCGTTGGTATGACTCAAGAGACCCAGTACTTC
CDR3aa: CASSLRTGVGMTQETQYF

v_gene: TRBV5-4
d_gene: .
j_gene: TRBJ2-4
abundance: .
CDR3nt: TGTGCCAGCAGCCCGAGGGGGGGGGACCTAGCCAAAAACATTCAGTACTTC
CDR3aa: CASSPRGGDLAKNIQYF

v_gene: TRBV4-1
d_gene: TRBD1
j_gene: TRBJ1-4
abundance: .
CDR3nt: TGCGCCAGCAGCCAAGATGGAACCACAGGGGGCGCTTCTGAAAAACTGTTTTTT
CDR3aa: CASSQDGTTGGASEKLFF

v_gene: TRBV11-2
d_gene: TRBD2
j_gene: TRBJ2-7
abundance: .
CDR3nt: TGTGCCAGCAGACAACTAGCGGGGGGGAATGAGCAGTACTTC
CDR3aa: CASRQLAGGNEQYF

v_gene: TRBV7-2
d_gene: TRBD2
j_gene: TRBJ2-7
abundance: .
CDR3nt: TGTGCCAGCAGTCTTAGCGGGGGTCCCGCCTACGAGCAGTACTTC
CDR3aa: CASSLSGGPAYEQYF

v_gene: TRBV19
d_gene: .
j_gene: TRBJ1-1
abundance: .
CDR3nt: TGTGCCAGTAATGAGGGCCCCGGGATGAACACTGAAGCTTTCTTT
CDR3aa: CASNEGPGMNTEAFF

v_gene: TRBV5-1
d_gene: TRBD1
j_gene: TRBJ2-5
abundance: .
CDR3nt: TGCGCCAGCAGCTTGGGGGACAGCCTCAAGACCCAGTACTTC
CDR3aa: CASSLGDSLKTQYF

v_gene: TRBV5-1
d_gene: TRBD1
j_gene: TRBJ1-6
abundance: .
CDR3nt: TGCGCCAGCAGCTACAGTCCCGTAGGACAGGGATTGGATTCCCCCCTCCACTTT
CDR3aa: CASSYSPVGQGLDSPLHF

v_gene: TRBV5-6
d_gene: TRBD1
j_gene: TRBJ1-6
abundance: .
CDR3nt: TGTGCCAGCAGCTTCTCCGGGACAGTATATTCCCCCCTCCACTTT
CDR3aa: CASSFSGTVYSPLHF

v_gene: TRBV7-2
d_gene: .
j_gene: TRBJ2-5
abundance: .
CDR3nt: TGTGCCAGCAGCTCCCGGGTCCAAGAGACCCAGTACTTC
CDR3aa: CASSSRVQETQYF

v_gene: TRBV7-8
d_gene: TRBD2
j_gene: TRBJ2-5
abundance: once
CDR3nt: TGTGCCAGCAGCACCCCTCCGGGGGCTAGCGGGGGGGCTAGGCCGGTGGAGACCCAGTACTTC
CDR3aa: CASSTPPGASGGARPVETQYF

v_gene: TRBV25-1
d_gene: TRBD1
j_gene: TRBJ2-2
abundance: .
CDR3nt: TGTGCCAGCAGTCCAGGGGGCAACCCGAACACCGGGGAGCTGTTTTTT
CDR3aa: CASSPGGNPNTGELFF

v_gene: TRBV6-1
d_gene: .
j_gene: TRBJ2-3
abundance: .
CDR3nt: TGTGCCAGCAGTGTAGATCATACGGCAGATACGCAGTATTTT
CDR3aa: CASSVDHTADTQYF

v_gene: TRBV19
d_gene: .
j_gene: TRBJ1-2
abundance: few
CDR3nt: TGTGCCACCCAAACAGGGAACTATGGCTACACCTTC
CDR3aa: CATQTGNYGYTF

v_gene: TRBV7-2
d_gene: TRBD2
j_gene: TRBJ2-3
abundance: .
CDR3nt: TGTGCCAGCAGCTTACAGGGAGGGACAGATACGCAGTATTTT
CDR3aa: CASSLQGGTDTQYF

v_gene: TRBV19
d_gene: .
j_gene: TRBJ1-2
abundance: .
CDR3nt: TGTGCCAGTAGTATGACCTGGGGGGTCCCCGGAAATGGCTACACCTTC
CDR3aa: CASSMTWGVPGNGYTF

v_gene: TRBV10-3
d_gene: TRBD2
j_gene: TRBJ2-3
abundance: .
CDR3nt: TGTGCCATCAGTCCGAGGACTAGCGGGGTCGGAGATACGCAGTATTTT
CDR3aa: CAISPRTSGVGDTQYF